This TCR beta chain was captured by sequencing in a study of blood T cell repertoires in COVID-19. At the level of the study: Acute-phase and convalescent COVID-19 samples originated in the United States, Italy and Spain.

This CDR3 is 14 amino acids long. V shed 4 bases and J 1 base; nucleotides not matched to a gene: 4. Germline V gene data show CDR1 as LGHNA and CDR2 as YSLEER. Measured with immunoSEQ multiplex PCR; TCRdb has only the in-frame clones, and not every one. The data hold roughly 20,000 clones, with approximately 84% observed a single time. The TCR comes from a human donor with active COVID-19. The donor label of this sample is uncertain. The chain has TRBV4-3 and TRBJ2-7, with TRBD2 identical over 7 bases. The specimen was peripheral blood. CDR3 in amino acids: CASSRGLESYEQYF. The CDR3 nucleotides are TGCGCCAGCAGCCGAGGACTAGAGTCCTACGAGCAGTACTTC.